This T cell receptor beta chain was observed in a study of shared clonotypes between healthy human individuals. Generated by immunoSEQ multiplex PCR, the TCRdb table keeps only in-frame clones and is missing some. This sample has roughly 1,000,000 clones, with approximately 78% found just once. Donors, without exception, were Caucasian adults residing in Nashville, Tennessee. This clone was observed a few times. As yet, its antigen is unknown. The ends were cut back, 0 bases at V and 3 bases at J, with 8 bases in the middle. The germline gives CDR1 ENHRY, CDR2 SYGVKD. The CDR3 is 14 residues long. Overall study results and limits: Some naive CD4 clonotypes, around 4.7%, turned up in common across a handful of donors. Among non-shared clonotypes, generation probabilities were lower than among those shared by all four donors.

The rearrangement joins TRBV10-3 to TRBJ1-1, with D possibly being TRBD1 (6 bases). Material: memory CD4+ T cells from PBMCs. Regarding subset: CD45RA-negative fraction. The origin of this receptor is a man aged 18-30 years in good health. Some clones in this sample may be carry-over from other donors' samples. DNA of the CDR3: TGTGCCATCAGTGAGTCGGGGGGGCACACTGAAGCTTTCTTT. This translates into CAISESGGHTEAFF.